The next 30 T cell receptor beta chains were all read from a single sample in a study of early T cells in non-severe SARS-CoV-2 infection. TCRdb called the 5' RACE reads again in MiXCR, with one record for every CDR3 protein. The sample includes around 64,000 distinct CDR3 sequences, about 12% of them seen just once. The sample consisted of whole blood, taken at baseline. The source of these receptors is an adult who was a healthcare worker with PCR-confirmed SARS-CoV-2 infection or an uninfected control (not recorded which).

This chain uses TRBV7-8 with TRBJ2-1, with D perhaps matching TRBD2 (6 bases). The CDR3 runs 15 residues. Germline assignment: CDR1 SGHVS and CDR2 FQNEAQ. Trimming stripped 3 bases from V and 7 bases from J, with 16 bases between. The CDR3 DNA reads TGTGCCAGCAGCTTCCTCGCCGGGAGTGGGAATGAGCAGTTCTTC. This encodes CASSFLAGSGNEQFF.

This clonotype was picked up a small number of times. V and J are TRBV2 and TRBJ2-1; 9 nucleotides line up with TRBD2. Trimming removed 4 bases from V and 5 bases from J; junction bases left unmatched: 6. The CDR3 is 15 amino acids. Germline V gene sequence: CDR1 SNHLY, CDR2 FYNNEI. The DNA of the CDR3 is TGTGCCAGCAGTGGAAGCGGGGGGCCTAACAATGAGCAGTTCTTC. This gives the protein CASSGSGGPNNEQFF.

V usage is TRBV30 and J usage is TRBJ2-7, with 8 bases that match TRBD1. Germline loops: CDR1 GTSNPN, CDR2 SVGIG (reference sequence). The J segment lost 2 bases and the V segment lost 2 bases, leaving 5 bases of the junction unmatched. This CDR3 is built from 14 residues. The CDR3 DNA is TGTGCCTGGAGTAGCGGACAGGGTACCTACGAGCAGTACTTC. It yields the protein CAWSSGQGTYEQYF. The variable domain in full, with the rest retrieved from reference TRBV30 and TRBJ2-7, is SQTIHQWPATLVQPVGSPLSLECTVEGTSNPNLYWYRQAAGRGLQLLFYSVGIGQISSEVPQNLSASRPQDRQFILSSKKLLLSDSGFYLCAWSSGQGTYEQYFGPGTRLTVT.

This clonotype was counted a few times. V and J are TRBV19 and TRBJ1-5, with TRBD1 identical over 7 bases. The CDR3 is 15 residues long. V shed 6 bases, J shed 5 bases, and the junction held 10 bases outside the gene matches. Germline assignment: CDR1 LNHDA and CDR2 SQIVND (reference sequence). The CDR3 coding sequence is TGTGCCAGTAGCACAGACAGGGCCTTCTATCAGCCCCAGCATTTT. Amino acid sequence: CASSTDRAFYQPQHF. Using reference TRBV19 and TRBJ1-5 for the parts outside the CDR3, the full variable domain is DGGITQSPKYLFRKEGQNVTLSCEQNLNHDAMYWYRQDPGQGLRLIYYSQIVNDFQKGDIAEGYSVSREKKESFPLTVTSAQKNPTAFYLCASSTDRAFYQPQHFGDGTRLSIL.

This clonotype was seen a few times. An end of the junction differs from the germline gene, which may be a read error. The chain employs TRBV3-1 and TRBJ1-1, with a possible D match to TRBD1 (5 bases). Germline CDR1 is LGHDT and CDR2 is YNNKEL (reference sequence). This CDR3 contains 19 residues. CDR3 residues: CASTQENGRWDVRNTEAFF. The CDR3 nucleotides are TGTGCCAGCACCCAAGAAAACGGAAGATGGGACGTACGGAACACTGAAGCTTTCTTT.

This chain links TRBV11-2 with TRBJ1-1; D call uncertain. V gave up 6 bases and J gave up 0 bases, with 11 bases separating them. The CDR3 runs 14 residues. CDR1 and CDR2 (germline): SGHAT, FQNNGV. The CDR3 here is CASSLVGMNTEAFF. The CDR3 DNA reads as TGTGCCAGCAGTCTCGTGGGTATGAACACTGAAGCTTTCTTT.

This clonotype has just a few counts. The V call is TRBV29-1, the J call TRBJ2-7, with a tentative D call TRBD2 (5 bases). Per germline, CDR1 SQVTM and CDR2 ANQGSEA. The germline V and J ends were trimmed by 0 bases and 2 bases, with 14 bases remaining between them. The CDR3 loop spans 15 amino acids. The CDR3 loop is CSVEDIEGRPYEQYF. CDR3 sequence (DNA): TGCAGCGTTGAAGATATTGAGGGCAGACCCTACGAGCAGTACTTC.

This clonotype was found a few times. CDR3 nucleotides: TGTGCCAGCAGCTCGTTTCTGGACAGTGTGAACACTGAAGCTTTCTTT. Encoded protein: CASSSFLDSVNTEAFF. The chain recombines TRBV5-5 with TRBJ1-1; a possible D gene is TRBD1 (6 bases). CDR3 length: 16 amino acids. The germline V gene has CDR1 SGHKS and CDR2 YYEKEE (reference sequence). V gave up 3 bases and J gave up 0 bases, with 15 bases separating them.

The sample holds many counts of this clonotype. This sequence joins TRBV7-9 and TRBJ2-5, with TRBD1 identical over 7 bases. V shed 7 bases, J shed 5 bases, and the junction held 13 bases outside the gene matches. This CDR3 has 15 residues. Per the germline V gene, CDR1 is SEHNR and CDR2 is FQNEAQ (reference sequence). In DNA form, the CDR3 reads TGTGCCAGCAACTCTAAACGGGGACAGCTGGAGACCCAGTACTTC. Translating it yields CASNSKRGQLETQYF.

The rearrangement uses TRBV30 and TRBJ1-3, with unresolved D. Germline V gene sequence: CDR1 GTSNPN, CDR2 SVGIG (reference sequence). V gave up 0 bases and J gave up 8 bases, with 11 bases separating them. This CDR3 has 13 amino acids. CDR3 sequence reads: CAWSVRLGDTIYF. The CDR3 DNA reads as TGTGCCTGGAGTGTACGGCTTGGTGACACCATATATTTT.

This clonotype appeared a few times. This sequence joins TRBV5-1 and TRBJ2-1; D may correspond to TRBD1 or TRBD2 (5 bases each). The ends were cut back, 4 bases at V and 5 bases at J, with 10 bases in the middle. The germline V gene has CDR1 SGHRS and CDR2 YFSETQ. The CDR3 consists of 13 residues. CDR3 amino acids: CASSLGPDNEQFF. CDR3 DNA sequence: TGCGCCAGCAGCCTGGGACCCGACAATGAGCAGTTCTTC.

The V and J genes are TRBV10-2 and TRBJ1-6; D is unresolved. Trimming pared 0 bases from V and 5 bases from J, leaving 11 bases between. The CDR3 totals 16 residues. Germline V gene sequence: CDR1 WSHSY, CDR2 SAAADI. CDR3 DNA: TGCGCCAGCAGTGAGTCGAAGGGTCGGGATAATTCACCCCTCCACTTT. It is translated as CASSESKGRDNSPLHF.

The CDR3 sequence: CASSVGGSGTYNEQFF. The CDR3 bases are TGTGCCAGCAGCGTAGGTGGTAGCGGGACCTACAATGAGCAGTTCTTC. This rearrangement joins TRBV9 to TRBJ2-1, with 8 bases that match TRBD2. The trim removed 0 bases at V and 2 bases at J, leaving 4 bases unmatched. Germline V gene sequence: CDR1 SGDLS, CDR2 YYNGEE. This CDR3 contains 16 residues.

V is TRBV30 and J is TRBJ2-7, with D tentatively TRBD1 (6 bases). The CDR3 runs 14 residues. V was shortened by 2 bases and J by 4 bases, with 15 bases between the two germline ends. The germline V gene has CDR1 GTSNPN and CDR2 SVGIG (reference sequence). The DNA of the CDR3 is TGTGCCTGGAGTACAGGGCGGATGATATACGAGCAGTACTTC. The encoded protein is CAWSTGRMIYEQYF.

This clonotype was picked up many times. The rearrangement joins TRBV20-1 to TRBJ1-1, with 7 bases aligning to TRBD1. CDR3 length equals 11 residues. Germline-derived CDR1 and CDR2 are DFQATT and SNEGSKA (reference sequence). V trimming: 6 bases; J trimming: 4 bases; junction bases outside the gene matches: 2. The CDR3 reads CSADRSTEAFF. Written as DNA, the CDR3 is TGCAGTGCGGACAGGAGCACTGAAGCTTTCTTT.

The chain's CDR3 is CASRTIYNTGELFF. The CDR3 nucleotides read TGCGCCAGCAGGACTATTTACAACACCGGGGAGCTGTTTTTT. This sequence joins TRBV5-1 and TRBJ2-2; D perhaps matches TRBD2 (5 bases). CDR3 length equals 14 residues. Germline V lookup: CDR1 SGHRS, CDR2 YFSETQ. Trimming shortened V by 5 bases and J by 2 bases, and 10 bases separated the two germline ends.

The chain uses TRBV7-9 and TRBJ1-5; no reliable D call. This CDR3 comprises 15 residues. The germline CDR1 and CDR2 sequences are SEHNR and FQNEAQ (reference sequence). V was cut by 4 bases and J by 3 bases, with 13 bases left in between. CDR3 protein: CASSSPREPNQPQHF. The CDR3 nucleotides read TGTGCCAGCAGCTCCCCGCGGGAACCCAATCAGCCCCAGCATTTT.

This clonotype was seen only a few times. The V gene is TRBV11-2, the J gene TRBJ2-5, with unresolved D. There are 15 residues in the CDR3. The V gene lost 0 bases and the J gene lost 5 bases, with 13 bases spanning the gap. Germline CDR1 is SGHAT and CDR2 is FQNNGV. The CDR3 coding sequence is TGTGCCAGCAGCTTAGAGTCTCTGGGTCGGGAGACCCAGTACTTC. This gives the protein CASSLESLGRETQYF. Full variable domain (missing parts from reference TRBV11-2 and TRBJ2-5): EAGVAQSPRYKIIEKRQSVAFWCNPISGHATLYWYQQILGQGPKLLIQFQNNGVVDDSQLPKDRFSAERLKGVDSTLKIQPAKLEDSAVYLCASSLESLGRETQYFGPGTRLLVL.

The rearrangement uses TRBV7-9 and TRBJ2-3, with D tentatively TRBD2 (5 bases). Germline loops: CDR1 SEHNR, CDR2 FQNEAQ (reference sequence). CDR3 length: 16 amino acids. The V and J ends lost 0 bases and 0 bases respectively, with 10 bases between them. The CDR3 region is CASSLATRTSTDTQYF. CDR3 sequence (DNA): TGTGCCAGCAGCTTAGCGACCCGGACTAGCACAGATACGCAGTATTTT.

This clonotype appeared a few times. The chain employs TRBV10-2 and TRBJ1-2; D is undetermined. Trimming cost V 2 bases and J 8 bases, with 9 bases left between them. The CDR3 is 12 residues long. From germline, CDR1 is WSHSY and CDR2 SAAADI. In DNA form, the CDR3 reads TGCGCCAGCAGTGAGAGGCTGGAAGGCTACACCTTC. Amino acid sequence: CASSERLEGYTF.

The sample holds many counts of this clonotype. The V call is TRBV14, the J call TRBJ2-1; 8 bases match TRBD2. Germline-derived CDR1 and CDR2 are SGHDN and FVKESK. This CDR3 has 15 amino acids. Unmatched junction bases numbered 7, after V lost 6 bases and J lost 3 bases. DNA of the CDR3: TGTGCCAGCAGTGCACTAGCGGACCGCTACAATGAGCAGTTCTTC. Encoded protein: CASSALADRYNEQFF.

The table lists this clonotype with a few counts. The CDR3 protein is CASSLRVIRAKDTEAFF. The CDR3 DNA reads TGTGCCAGCAGTCTCAGGGTGATTCGGGCCAAGGACACTGAAGCTTTCTTT. This rearrangement joins TRBV27 to TRBJ1-1, with D maybe TRBD1 (5 bases). CDR3 length equals 17 residues. Trimming pared 5 bases from V and 3 bases from J, leaving 22 bases between. Germline lookup yields CDR1 MNHEY and CDR2 SMNVEV (reference sequence).

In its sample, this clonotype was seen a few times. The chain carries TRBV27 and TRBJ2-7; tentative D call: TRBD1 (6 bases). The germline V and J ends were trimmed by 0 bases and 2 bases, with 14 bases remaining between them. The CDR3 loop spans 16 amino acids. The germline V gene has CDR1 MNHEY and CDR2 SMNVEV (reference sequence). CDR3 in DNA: TGTGCCAGCAGTTTATCCGTCGGGACAAAGACCTACGAGCAGTACTTC. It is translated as CASSLSVGTKTYEQYF.

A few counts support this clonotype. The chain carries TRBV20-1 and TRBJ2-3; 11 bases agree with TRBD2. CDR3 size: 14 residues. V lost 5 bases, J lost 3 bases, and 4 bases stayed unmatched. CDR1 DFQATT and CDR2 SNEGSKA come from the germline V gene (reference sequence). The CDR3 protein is CSAFTSGGTDTQYF. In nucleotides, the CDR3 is TGCAGTGCTTTTACTAGCGGGGGAACAGATACGCAGTATTTT.

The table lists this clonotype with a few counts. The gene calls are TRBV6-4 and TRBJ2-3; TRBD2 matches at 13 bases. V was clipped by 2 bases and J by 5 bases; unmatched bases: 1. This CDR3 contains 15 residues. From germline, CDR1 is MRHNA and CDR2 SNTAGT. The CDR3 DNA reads TGTGCCAGCAGTGACGGGACTAGCGGGATAGATACGCAGTATTTT. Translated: CASSDGTSGIDTQYF.

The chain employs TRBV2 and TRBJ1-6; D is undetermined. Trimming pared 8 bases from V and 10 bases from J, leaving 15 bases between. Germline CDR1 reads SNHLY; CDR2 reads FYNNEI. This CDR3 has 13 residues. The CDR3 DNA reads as TGTGCCAGCCCCCGAAGTGGAGGCTCACCCCTCCACTTT. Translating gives CASPRSGGSPLHF.

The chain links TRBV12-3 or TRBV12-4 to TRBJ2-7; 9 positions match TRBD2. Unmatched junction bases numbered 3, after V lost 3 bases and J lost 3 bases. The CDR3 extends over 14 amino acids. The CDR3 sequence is CASSFAGGNYEQYF. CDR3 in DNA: TGTGCCAGCAGTTTTGCGGGAGGGAACTACGAGCAGTACTTC.

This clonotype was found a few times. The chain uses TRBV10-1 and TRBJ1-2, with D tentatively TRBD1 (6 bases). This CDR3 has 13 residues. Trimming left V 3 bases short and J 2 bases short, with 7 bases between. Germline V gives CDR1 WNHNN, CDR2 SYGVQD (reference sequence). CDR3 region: CASSEDRNYGYTF. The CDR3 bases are TGCGCCAGCAGTGAAGACAGGAACTATGGCTACACCTTC.

The DNA of the CDR3 is TGTGCCAGCAGTTACTCGAGTTTTCGTGTCCGGGAGGGGTACAATGAGCAGTTCTTC. Translated: CASSYSSFRVREGYNEQFF. The chain is built from TRBV6-2 or TRBV6-3 and TRBJ2-1; 8 bases align to TRBD2. CDR3 length equals 19 residues. Germline CDR1 reads MNHEY; CDR2 reads SVGEGT. V lost 0 bases, J lost 4 bases, and 14 bases stayed unmatched.

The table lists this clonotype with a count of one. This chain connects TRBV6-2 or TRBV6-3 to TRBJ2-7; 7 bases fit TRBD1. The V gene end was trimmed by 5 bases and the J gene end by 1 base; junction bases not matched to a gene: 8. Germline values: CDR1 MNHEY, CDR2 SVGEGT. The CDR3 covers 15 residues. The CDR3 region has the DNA TGTGCCAGCAGTACCCGGGGCAGGGGGTCCTACGAGCAGTACTTC. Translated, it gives CASSTRGRGSYEQYF.